The following is a T cell receptor (beta chain) sequence with its context. CDR1 is SNHLY, CDR2 FYNNEI, per germline. CDR3 length equals 13 residues. Trimming took off 5 bases at V and 5 bases at J, with 12 bases between the two ends. The sample belongs to a study of T cell changes during pregnancy in multiple sclerosis. Generated by immunoSEQ multiplex PCR, the TCRdb table keeps only in-frame clones and is missing some. The repertoire consists of under 40,000 clones, with about nine tenths occurring once and the leading ten covering around 4.5%. The chain joins TRBV2 to TRBJ1-2; D not resolved. The sequences come from peripheral blood, collected in the second trimester of pregnancy. The source of this sequence is a female donor in good health, enrolled as a control in a pregnancy study. DNA for the CDR3: TGTGCCAGCAGTCCGACGGTCGGGTATGGCTACACCTTC. This sequence encodes CASSPTVGYGYTF.